Below, 20 T cell receptor beta chains from the same sample are listed, as sequenced in a study of T cells expressing NK-cell markers (dated by TCRdb to the early 2020s). Libraries were prepared through 5' RACE. The data were produced on an Illumina HiSeq 2000. Following TCRdb reprocessing, every CDR3 protein sequence forms one entry, and DNA is not provided. The table held for this sample gives about 410,000 distinct CDR3 sequences. The ten top clones hold roughly 10% of the sample. Specimen: blood T cells: a sorted CD56 or NKG2C T cell subset, CD4+ or CD8+ T cells, or bulk PBMC T cells (not recorded which). Receptors were obtained from a woman aged 50 to 60 in good health. Donor details come from another sample of the same person, matched by shared clones.

The J gene is TRBJ1-5, the V gene TRBV19. This CDR3 region has 12 residues. Germline V gene lookup returns CDR1 LNHDA and CDR2 SQIVND (reference sequence). The CDR3 here is CASSKLAQPQHF.

V usage is TRBV27 and J usage is TRBJ1-1; the TCRdb call, TRBD1, lacks DNA for checking. The CDR3 runs to 15 residues. CDR1 and CDR2 (germline): MNHEY, SMNVEV (reference sequence). The chain's CDR3 is CASSLLGVRNTEAFF.

V is TRBV27 and J is TRBJ2-7; TCRdb designates TRBD1, a call that cannot be tested without DNA. The CDR3 runs to 17 residues. CDR1 is MNHEY, CDR2 SMNVEV, per germline (reference sequence). CDR3 region: CASSSTDRSLRSYEQYF.

This chain joins TRBV6-5 and TRBJ2-3; as DNA is missing, the TRBD2 call by TCRdb cannot be tested. This CDR3 contains 14 residues. Looked up from germline, CDR1 is MNHEY and CDR2 is SVGAGI. CDR3 sequence: CASKEGGPLDTQYF.

This chain links TRBV4-1 with TRBJ1-5; TCRdb reports TRBD1, a call that lacks DNA to check it against. The CDR3 has 16 amino acids. The V gene's germline CDR1 is MGHRA and CDR2 YSYEKL. The CDR3 is CASSSTGFEGNQPQHF.

The rearrangement joins TRBV5-1 to TRBJ2-4; TCRdb reports TRBD2, a call that lacks DNA to check it against. The CDR3 contains 14 residues. Germline V gives CDR1 SGHRS, CDR2 YFSETQ. The CDR3 sequence is CASSRSSGSDIQYF.

V is TRBV27 and J is TRBJ1-1. The CDR3 runs 13 residues. CDR1 is MNHEY, CDR2 SMNVEV, per germline (reference sequence). The CDR3: CASSHFQNTEAFF.

The rearrangement uses TRBV5-4 and TRBJ2-5; the TCRdb call, TRBD2, lacks DNA for checking. The CDR3 length is 15 residues. The germline gives CDR1 SGHNT, CDR2 YYREEE (reference sequence). CDR3 region: CASRDQREAQETQYF.

This chain connects TRBV6-2 or TRBV6-3 to TRBJ1-6; there is no DNA to check the TCRdb D call of TRBD1. Germline V lookup: CDR1 MNHEY, CDR2 SVGEGT. This CDR3 has 15 residues. The CDR3 sequence is CASSPQGSRNSPLHF.

The chain has TRBV7-9 and TRBJ2-1. This CDR3 is built from 11 residues. The V gene's germline CDR1 is SEHNR and CDR2 FQNEAQ (reference sequence). The CDR3 is CASDGYNEQFF.

The chain couples TRBV7-9 to TRBJ1-2; the D call from TCRdb, TRBD1, cannot be confirmed without DNA. The V gene's germline CDR1 is SEHNR and CDR2 FQNEAQ (reference sequence). CDR3 length: 15 residues. This CDR3 reads CASSNRQVMIYGYTF. Based on the CDR3 plus reference TRBV7-9 and TRBJ1-2, the full variable domain is DTGVSQNPRHKITKRGQNVTFRCDPISEHNRLYWYRQTLGQGPEFLTYFQNEAQLEKSRLLSDRFSAERPKGSFSTLEIQRTEQGDSAMYLCASSNRQVMIYGYTFGSGTRLTVV.

The chain carries TRBV12-3 or TRBV12-4 and TRBJ2-5. The CDR3 is 14 amino acids. CDR3 amino acids: CASSFYQYQETQYF.

V gene TRBV7-2 combines with J gene TRBJ2-1; lacking DNA, the TRBD2 call made by TCRdb goes unchecked. Germline V gene data show CDR1 as SGHTA and CDR2 as FQGNSA. There are 15 residues in the CDR3. The CDR3 spells CASSLVGGPSNEQFF.

The chain couples TRBV6-1 to TRBJ2-7. The CDR3 spans 11 residues. The V gene's germline CDR1 is MNHNS and CDR2 SASEGT. This CDR3 is CASRGTYEQYF.

The chain is built from TRBV27 and TRBJ2-3; TCRdb's D gene call, TRBD2, goes unchecked for lack of DNA. Germline assignment: CDR1 MNHEY and CDR2 SMNVEV (reference sequence). There are 17 residues in the CDR3. CDR3 protein: CASSPYLGLAGTDTQYF.

The rearrangement links TRBV5-1 to TRBJ2-1; TCRdb's D call, TRBD2, is unchecked because there is no DNA. The V gene's germline CDR1 is SGHRS and CDR2 YFSETQ. The CDR3 has 16 residues. CDR3 amino acids: CASSPYRLAGDDEQFF.

This chain uses TRBV20-1 with TRBJ2-1. Germline CDR1 DFQATT, CDR2 SNEGSKA (reference sequence). This CDR3 is 13 amino acids long. This CDR3 reads CSAPLDTYNEQFF.

This chain connects TRBV3-1 to TRBJ2-5; the D call from TCRdb, TRBD2, cannot be confirmed without DNA. Germline lookup yields CDR1 LGHDT and CDR2 YNNKEL (reference sequence). This CDR3 has 16 residues. The CDR3 reads CASSRGLAGVQETQYF.

The rearrangement links TRBV5-1 to TRBJ2-3; TCRdb designates TRBD2, a call that cannot be tested without DNA. Germline V gene sequence: CDR1 SGHRS, CDR2 YFSETQ. The length of the CDR3 is 16 residues. This CDR3 is CASSLGTSGIRDTQYF.

This chain connects TRBV28 to TRBJ2-1; without DNA, the TCRdb call of TRBD2 cannot be checked. Germline-derived CDR1 and CDR2 are MDHEN and SYDVKM. The CDR3 contains 16 residues. This CDR3 reads CASSLASQTSYNEQFF. Full variable domain (rest looked up from reference TRBV28 and TRBJ2-1): DVKVTQSSRYLVKRTGEKVFLECVQDMDHENMFWYRQDPGLGLRLIYFSYDVKMKEKGDIPEGYSVSREKKERFSLILESASTNQTSMYLCASSLASQTSYNEQFFGPGTRLTVL.